Shown below are 19 T cell receptor beta chains from a single sample sequenced in a study of cytomegalovirus exposure and HLA in healthy donors. PCR primers comprised 60 Vbeta and 13 Jbeta primers. Data came from immunoSEQ multiplex PCR; TCRdb stores just in-frame clones and leaves some out. The sample lists about 150,000 clones; roughly 79% were seen once. The material sequenced was PBMCs. The source of these receptors is a man younger than 35 in good health and CMV-seronegative.

The rearrangement links TRBV18 to TRBJ1-2; 9 bases agree with TRBD1. This CDR3 has 14 amino acids. Germline values: CDR1 KGHSH, CDR2 LQKENI. Trimming removed 2 bases from V and 8 bases from J; junction bases left unmatched: 6. CDR3 sequence (DNA): TGTGCCAGCTCACCAGGACAGGGGAGCGGCGGCTACACCTTC. Its translation is CASSPGQGSGGYTF. The whole variable domain, filled in from reference TRBV18 and TRBJ1-2, reads NAGVMQNPRHLVRRRGQEARLRCSPMKGHSHVYWYRQLPEEGLKFMVYLQKENIIDESGMPKERFSAEFPKEGPSILRIQQVVRGDSAAYFCASSPGQGSGGYTFGSGTRLTVV.

V gene TRBV2 combines with J gene TRBJ1-2; no reliable D call. The CDR3 spans 14 residues. The germline V gene encodes CDR1 SNHLY and CDR2 FYNNEI. With 7 bases removed from V and 0 bases from J, the gap between germline ends came to 12 bases. CDR3: CASTGGRANYGYTF. For the CDR3, the DNA is TGTGCCAGCACAGGAGGGCGAGCTAACTATGGCTACACCTTC.

V and J are TRBV6-5 and TRBJ1-5; D may be TRBD1 (6 bases). The CDR3 is 13 amino acids. CDR1 and CDR2 (germline): MNHEY, SVGAGI. Trimming shortened V by 11 bases and J by 6 bases, and 17 bases separated the two germline ends. This CDR3 is CAVRPGAGQPQHF. The CDR3 DNA follows: TGTGCCGTCCGGCCAGGGGCCGGTCAGCCCCAGCATTTT.

This sequence joins TRBV7-2 and TRBJ1-2, with 9 bases identical to TRBD1. The CDR3 contains 14 residues. Germline lookup yields CDR1 SGHTA and CDR2 FQGNSA. The V segment lost 4 bases and the J segment 7 bases; nucleotides outside the gene matches: 7. CDR3 sequence: CASSSRDRDPGYTF. CDR3 nucleotides: TGTGCCAGCAGCTCCCGGGACAGGGATCCTGGCTACACCTTC.

This clone occurred a few times. The chain is built from TRBV5-1 and TRBJ2-7; 9 bases are shared with TRBD2. CDR1 is SGHRS, CDR2 YFSETQ, per germline. The CDR3 sequence is 15 residues long. The V and J ends lost 4 bases and 0 bases, in that order; junction bases with no gene match: 5. The CDR3 spells CASSEASGASYEQYF. As DNA, the CDR3 is TGCGCCAGCAGCGAGGCTAGCGGGGCCTCCTACGAGCAGTACTTC.

V is TRBV6-6 and J is TRBJ1-5; 11 bases fit TRBD1. CDR1 is MNHNY and CDR2 is SVGAGI in the germline V gene (reference sequence). J gave up 13 bases and V 5 bases, and 4 bases lay outside the gene matches. This CDR3 has 12 amino acids. The CDR3 spells CASSTRDRGQHF. The CDR3 DNA reads as TGTGCCAGCAGTACTCGGGACAGGGGGCAGCATTTT.

This clone was observed a handful of times. The chain employs TRBV7-9 and TRBJ1-1; D ambiguous. V gave up 5 bases and J gave up 3 bases, with 16 bases separating them. Germline V CDR1 and CDR2: SEHNR, FQNEAQ (reference sequence). CDR3 length equals 15 residues. The CDR3 sequence is CASSPTLQGHTEAFF. DNA of the CDR3: TGTGCCAGCAGCCCGACACTCCAAGGTCACACTGAAGCTTTCTTT.

This clone was seen more than once but under ten times. The rearrangement joins TRBV5-4 to TRBJ2-7; tentative D call: TRBD2 (6 bases). The CDR3 runs 14 residues. Germline values: CDR1 SGHNT, CDR2 YYREEE (reference sequence). Trimming took 0 bases from V and 5 from J, leaving 12 bases between them. CDR3 bases: TGTGCCAGCAGCTTGGCTCCGGGAGTGAACGAGCAGTACTTC. It specifies CASSLAPGVNEQYF.

This chain connects TRBV27 to TRBJ1-1; maybe TRBD1 (5 bases). Trimming removed 5 bases at V and 0 bases at J, with 10 bases between. The CDR3 contains 14 residues. Looked up from germline, CDR1 is MNHEY and CDR2 is SMNVEV (reference sequence). CDR3 protein: CASSPTVMNTEAFF. The CDR3 DNA reads as TGTGCCAGCAGTCCGACAGTCATGAACACTGAAGCTTTCTTT.

The chain carries TRBV2 and TRBJ2-5, with 9 positions matching TRBD1. The trim removed 8 bases at V and 8 bases at J, leaving 6 bases unmatched. The germline V gene encodes CDR1 SNHLY and CDR2 FYNNEI. The CDR3 has 12 amino acids. The CDR3 loop is CASRSDRGTQYF. As DNA, the CDR3 is TGTGCCAGCCGTTCGGACAGGGGTACCCAGTACTTC.

The chain carries TRBV5-1 and TRBJ1-2; the match to TRBD1 covers 10 bases. The CDR3 consists of 14 residues. Germline trimming cut 0 bases from V and 7 bases from J; bases unmatched to any gene: 3. Looked up from germline, CDR1 is SGHRS and CDR2 is YFSETQ. The CDR3 protein is CASSLGQGAAGYTF. CDR3 DNA: TGCGCCAGCAGCTTGGGACAGGGGGCTGCTGGCTACACCTTC.

This clone was detected only a few times. The chain employs TRBV11-2 and TRBJ2-5; 9 bases match TRBD1. J lost 3 bases, V lost 1 base, and 9 bases had no gene match. Per the germline V gene, CDR1 is SGHAT and CDR2 is FQNNGV. This CDR3 is built from 17 residues. The CDR3 DNA sequence: TGTGCCAGCAGCTTAGGTGTTTTACAGGGGGCTGAAGAGACCCAGTACTTC. Amino acid sequence: CASSLGVLQGAEETQYF.

In this sample, this clone turned up a few times. The chain employs TRBV5-8 and TRBJ2-5, with 10 bases aligning to TRBD2. The CDR3 sequence is 18 residues long. V lost 4 bases, J lost 4 bases, and 16 bases stayed unmatched. Germline values: CDR1 SGHTS, CDR2 YDEGEE. In DNA, the CDR3 is TGTGCCAGCAGCCCTGGTGCCAGCGGGGGGGGTCTTGGAGAGACCCAGTACTTC. Translation: CASSPGASGGGLGETQYF.

This chain uses TRBV19 with TRBJ2-7, with D perhaps matching TRBD2 (6 bases). CDR1 is LNHDA and CDR2 is SQIVND in the germline V gene (reference sequence). The V end lost 3 bases, the J end lost 5 bases, and 8 bases lay between the germline ends. The CDR3 consists of 12 residues. CDR3 sequence (DNA): TGTGCCAGTAGTATCGCGGGGAACGAGCAGTACTTC. Amino acids: CASSIAGNEQYF. The full variable domain, rest sourced from reference TRBV19 and TRBJ2-7, is DGGITQSPKYLFRKEGQNVTLSCEQNLNHDAMYWYRQDPGQGLRLIYYSQIVNDFQKGDIAEGYSVSREKKESFPLTVTSAQKNPTAFYLCASSIAGNEQYFGPGTRLTVT.

This clone occurred a few times. This rearrangement joins TRBV25-1 to TRBJ2-4; D call uncertain. This CDR3 has 14 amino acids. In germline, CDR1 is MGHDK, CDR2 SYGVNS. Deletions cut 2 bases from V and 4 bases from J, with 9 bases between. This CDR3 is CASSEITNKNIQYF. The CDR3 DNA reads as TGTGCCAGCAGTGAAATAACAAATAAAAACATTCAGTACTTC.

The chain links TRBV14 to TRBJ1-2; no clear D. The ends were cut back, 0 bases at V and 8 bases at J, with 22 bases in the middle. The CDR3 spans 17 residues. Germline V CDR1 and CDR2: SGHDN, FVKESK. CDR3 sequence: CASSQDGGGENYGGYTF. CDR3 in DNA: TGTGCCAGCAGCCAAGATGGCGGAGGTGAGAACTATGGAGGCTACACCTTC.

The V gene is TRBV27, the J gene TRBJ1-1; D remains ambiguous. CDR1 and CDR2 (germline): MNHEY, SMNVEV (reference sequence). The CDR3 consists of 14 residues. With 8 bases removed from V and 4 bases from J, the gap between germline ends came to 17 bases. The CDR3 nucleotides are TGTGCCAGCTCGCAATTGGGTTTAGCCACTGAAGCTTTCTTT. Its translation: CASSQLGLATEAFF.

The rearrangement uses TRBV4-1 and TRBJ2-1; the match to TRBD2 covers 10 bases. V was pared by 0 bases and J by 7 bases, with 9 bases of the junction left unmatched. Germline CDR1 is MGHRA and CDR2 is YSYEKL. This CDR3 region has 17 residues. In DNA form, the CDR3 reads TGCGCCAGCAGCCAAGATCTTGGACTAGCGGAATGGAATGAGCAGTTCTTC. Translating gives CASSQDLGLAEWNEQFF.

This clone occurred once. The J gene is TRBJ2-1, the V gene TRBV5-1; TRBD1 agrees at 8 bases. Per the germline V gene, CDR1 is SGHRS and CDR2 is YFSETQ. The CDR3 is 18 amino acids. Unmatched junction bases numbered 13, after V lost 0 bases and J lost 5 bases. CDR3 nucleotide sequence: TGCGCCAGCAGCTTGGGATACAGGGGGATCCTTACAAACAATGAGCAGTTCTTC. It encodes CASSLGYRGILTNNEQFF.